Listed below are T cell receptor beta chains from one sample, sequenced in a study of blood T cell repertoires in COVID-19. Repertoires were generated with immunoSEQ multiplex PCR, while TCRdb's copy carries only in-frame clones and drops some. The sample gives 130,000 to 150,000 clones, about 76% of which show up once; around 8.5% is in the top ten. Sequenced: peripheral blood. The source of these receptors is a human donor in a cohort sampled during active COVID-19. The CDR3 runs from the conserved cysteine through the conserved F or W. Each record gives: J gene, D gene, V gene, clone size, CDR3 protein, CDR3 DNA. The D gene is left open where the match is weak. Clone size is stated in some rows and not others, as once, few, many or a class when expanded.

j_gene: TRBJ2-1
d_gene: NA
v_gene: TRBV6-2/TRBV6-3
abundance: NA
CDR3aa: CASSGTGTAGGAYNEQFF
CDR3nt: TGTGCCAGCAGCGGAACCGGGACAGCTGGCGGGGCCTACAATGAGCAGTTCTTC

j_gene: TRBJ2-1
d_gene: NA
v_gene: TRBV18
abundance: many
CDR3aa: CASSPSVAGEQFF
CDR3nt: TGTGCCAGCTCACCGTCCGTGGCGGGAGAGCAGTTCTTC

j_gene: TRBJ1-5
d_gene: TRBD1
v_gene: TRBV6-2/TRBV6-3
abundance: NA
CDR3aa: CASSYPARGTGHNQPQHF
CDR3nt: TGTGCCAGCAGTTACCCAGCAAGGGGGACAGGGCACAATCAGCCCCAGCATTTT

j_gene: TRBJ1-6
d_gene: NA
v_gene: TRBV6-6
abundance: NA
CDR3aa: CATHGQDNSPLHF
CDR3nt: TGTGCCACCCATGGACAAGATAATTCACCCCTCCACTTT

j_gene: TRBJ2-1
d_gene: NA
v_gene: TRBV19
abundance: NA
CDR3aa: CASSDGRGNSEQFF
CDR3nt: TGTGCCAGTAGTGATGGGCGGGGTAACAGTGAGCAGTTCTTC

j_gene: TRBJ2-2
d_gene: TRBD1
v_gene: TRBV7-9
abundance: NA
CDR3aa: CASSSQGAEGELFF
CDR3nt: TGTGCCAGCAGCTCGCAGGGGGCTGAGGGGGAGCTGTTTTTT

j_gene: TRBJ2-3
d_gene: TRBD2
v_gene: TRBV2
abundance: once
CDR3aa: CASSLRTSGIASDTQYF
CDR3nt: TGTGCCAGCAGTCTCAGGACTAGCGGGATAGCGTCAGATACGCAGTATTTT

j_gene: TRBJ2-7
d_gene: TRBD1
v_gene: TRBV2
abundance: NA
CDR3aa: CASSSGTVSYEQYF
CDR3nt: TGTGCCAGCAGTTCCGGGACAGTCTCCTACGAGCAGTACTTC

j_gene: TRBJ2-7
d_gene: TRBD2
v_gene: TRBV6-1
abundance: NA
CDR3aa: CASSELGLAGAYEQYF
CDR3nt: TGTGCCAGCAGTGAGCTGGGACTAGCGGGGGCTTACGAGCAGTACTTC

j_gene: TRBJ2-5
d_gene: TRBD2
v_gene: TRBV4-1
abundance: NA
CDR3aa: CASSGTSGSWGEGQETQYF
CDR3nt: TGCGCCAGCAGCGGCACTAGCGGGAGTTGGGGGGAAGGCCAAGAGACCCAGTACTTC

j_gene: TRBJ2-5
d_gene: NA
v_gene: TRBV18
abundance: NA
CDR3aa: CASSPRFGETQYF
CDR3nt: TGTGCCAGCTCACCACGGTTCGGGGAGACCCAGTACTTC

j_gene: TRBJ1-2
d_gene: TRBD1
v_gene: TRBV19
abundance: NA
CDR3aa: CASSIGQGAHGYTF
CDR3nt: TGTGCCAGTAGTATCGGACAGGGGGCCCATGGCTACACCTTC

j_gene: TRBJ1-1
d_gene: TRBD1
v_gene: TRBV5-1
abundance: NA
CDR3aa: CASSYGQGVTEAFF
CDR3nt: TGCGCCAGCAGCTATGGACAGGGGGTCACTGAAGCTTTCTTT

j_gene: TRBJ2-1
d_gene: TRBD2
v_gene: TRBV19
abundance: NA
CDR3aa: CASMASGALSYNEQFF
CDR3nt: TGTGCCAGTATGGCTAGCGGGGCACTCTCCTACAATGAGCAGTTCTTC

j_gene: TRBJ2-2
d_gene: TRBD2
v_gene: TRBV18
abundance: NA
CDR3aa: CASSPPSGLVLPGELFF
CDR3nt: TGTGCCAGCTCACCACCCTCAGGACTAGTCTTGCCCGGGGAGCTGTTTTTT

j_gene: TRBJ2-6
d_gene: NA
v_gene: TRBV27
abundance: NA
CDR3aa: CASSSVLLGGANVLTF
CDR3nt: TGTGCCAGCAGTTCCGTTCTATTGGGCGGGGCCAACGTCCTGACTTTC

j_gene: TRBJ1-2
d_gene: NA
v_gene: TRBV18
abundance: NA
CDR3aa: CASSPKQLNYGYTF
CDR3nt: TGTGCCAGCTCACCAAAACAGCTTAACTATGGCTACACCTTC

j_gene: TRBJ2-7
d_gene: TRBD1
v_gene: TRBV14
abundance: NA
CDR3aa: CASSQGGTGGYEQYF
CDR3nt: TGTGCCAGCAGCCAAGGAGGGACAGGGGGCTACGAGCAGTACTTC

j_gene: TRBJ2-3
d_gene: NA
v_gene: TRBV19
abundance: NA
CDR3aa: CASSSQGWTDTQYF
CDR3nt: TGTGCCAGTAGTTCACAGGGCTGGACAGATACGCAGTATTTT

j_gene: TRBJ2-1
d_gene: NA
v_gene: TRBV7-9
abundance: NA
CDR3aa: CASSRTQREQFF
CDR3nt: TGTGCCAGCAGCCGCACCCAGCGGGAGCAGTTCTTC

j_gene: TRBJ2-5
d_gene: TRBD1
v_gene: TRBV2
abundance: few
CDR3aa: CASKLDREGETQYF
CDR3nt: TGTGCCAGCAAACTAGACAGGGAAGGAGAGACCCAGTACTTC

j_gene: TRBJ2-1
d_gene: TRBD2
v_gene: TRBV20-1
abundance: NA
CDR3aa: CSASHASGRVGEQFF
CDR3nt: TGCAGTGCTAGTCACGCTAGCGGGAGGGTAGGTGAGCAGTTCTTC

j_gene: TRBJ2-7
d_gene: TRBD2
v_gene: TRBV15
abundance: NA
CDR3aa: CATKTSGSSYEQYF
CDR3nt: TGTGCCACCAAAACTAGCGGGAGCTCCTACGAGCAGTACTTC

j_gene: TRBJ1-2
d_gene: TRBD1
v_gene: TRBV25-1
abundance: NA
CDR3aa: CASSPTGQGTFGYTF
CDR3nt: TGTGCCAGCAGCCCAACGGGACAGGGGACGTTCGGCTACACCTTC

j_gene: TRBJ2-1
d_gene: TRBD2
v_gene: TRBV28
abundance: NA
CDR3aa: CASSPGTSGWNEQFF
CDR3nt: TGTGCCAGCAGCCCCGGGACTAGCGGGTGGAATGAGCAGTTCTTC

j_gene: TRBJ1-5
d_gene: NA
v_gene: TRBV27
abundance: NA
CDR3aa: CASSLRGQRNQPQHF
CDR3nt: TGTGCCAGCAGTTTGCGGGGGCAGAGAAATCAGCCCCAGCATTTT

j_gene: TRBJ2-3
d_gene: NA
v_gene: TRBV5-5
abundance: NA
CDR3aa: CASSFDTSTDTQYF
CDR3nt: TGTGCCAGCAGCTTCGACACTAGCACAGATACGCAGTATTTT

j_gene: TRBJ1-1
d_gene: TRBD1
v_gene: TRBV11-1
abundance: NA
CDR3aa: CASSPQGVELAFF
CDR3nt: TGTGCCAGCAGCCCTCAGGGGGTCGAATTGGCTTTCTTT

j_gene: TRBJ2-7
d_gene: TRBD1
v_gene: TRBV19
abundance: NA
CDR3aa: CASSIGGQGYYEQYF
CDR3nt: TGTGCCAGTAGTATAGGCGGACAGGGGTACTACGAGCAGTACTTC

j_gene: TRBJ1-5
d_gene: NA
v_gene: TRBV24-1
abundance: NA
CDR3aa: CATSDPGQGNQPQHF
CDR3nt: TGTGCCACCAGTGATCCTGGACAAGGCAATCAGCCCCAGCATTTT

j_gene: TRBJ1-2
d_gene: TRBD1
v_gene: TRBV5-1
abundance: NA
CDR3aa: CASSTQTGGSNYGYTF
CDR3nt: TGCGCCAGCAGCACCCAAACAGGGGGCTCTAACTATGGCTACACCTTC

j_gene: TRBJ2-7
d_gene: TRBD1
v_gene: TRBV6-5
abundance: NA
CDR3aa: CASSLPGQADEQYF
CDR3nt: TGTGCCAGCAGTTTGCCGGGACAGGCGGACGAGCAGTACTTC

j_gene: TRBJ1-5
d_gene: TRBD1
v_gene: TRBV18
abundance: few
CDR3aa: CASSPGQDSNQPQHF
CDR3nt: TGTGCCAGCTCGCCTGGACAGGATAGCAATCAGCCCCAGCATTTT

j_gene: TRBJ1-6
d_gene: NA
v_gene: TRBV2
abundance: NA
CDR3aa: CASSEAGFSYNSPLHF
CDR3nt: TGTGCCAGCAGTGAGGCGGGTTTCTCCTATAATTCACCCCTCCACTTT

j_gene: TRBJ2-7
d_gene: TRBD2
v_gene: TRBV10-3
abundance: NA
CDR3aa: CAISKTSGSHEQYF
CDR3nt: TGTGCCATCAGTAAGACTAGCGGGAGCCACGAGCAGTACTTC

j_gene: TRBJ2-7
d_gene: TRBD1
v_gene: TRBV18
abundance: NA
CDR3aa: CASSLTGTGEEQYF
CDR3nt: TGTGCCAGCTCGCTTACCGGGACAGGGGAGGAGCAGTACTTC

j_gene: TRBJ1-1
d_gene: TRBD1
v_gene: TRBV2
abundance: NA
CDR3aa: CASSEAHRGNTEAFF
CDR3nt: TGTGCCAGCAGTGAAGCTCACAGGGGTAACACTGAAGCTTTCTTT

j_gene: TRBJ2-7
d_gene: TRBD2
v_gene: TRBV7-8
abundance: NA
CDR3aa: CASSQGLAGNYEQYF
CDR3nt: TGTGCCAGCAGCCAAGGACTAGCGGGGAATTACGAGCAGTACTTC

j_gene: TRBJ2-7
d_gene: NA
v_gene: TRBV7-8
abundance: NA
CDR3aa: CASSPPYF
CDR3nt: TGTGCCAGCAGCCCTCCCTACTTC

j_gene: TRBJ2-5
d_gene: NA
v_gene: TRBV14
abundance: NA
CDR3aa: CASSQDGLQETQYF
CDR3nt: TGTGCCAGCAGCCAAGACGGACTCCAAGAGACCCAGTACTTC

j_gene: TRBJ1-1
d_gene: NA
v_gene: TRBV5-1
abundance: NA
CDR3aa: CASSLGLFPKGDTEAFF
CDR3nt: TGCGCCAGCAGTTTGGGACTCTTCCCGAAAGGGGACACTGAAGCTTTCTTT

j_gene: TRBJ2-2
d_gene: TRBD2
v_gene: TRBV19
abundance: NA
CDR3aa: CASSLIRLAPNTGELFF
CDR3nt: TGTGCCAGTAGTCTGATCCGACTAGCGCCGAACACCGGGGAGCTGTTTTTT

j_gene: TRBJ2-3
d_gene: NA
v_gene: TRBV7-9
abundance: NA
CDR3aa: CASSLEGVPWTQYF
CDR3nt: TGTGCCAGCAGCTTGGAAGGGGTTCCTTGGACGCAGTATTTT

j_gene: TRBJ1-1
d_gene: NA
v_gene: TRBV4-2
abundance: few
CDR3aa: CASSQHLGGEYTEAFF
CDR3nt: TGTGCCAGCAGCCAACACTTAGGCGGGGAGTACACTGAAGCTTTCTTT

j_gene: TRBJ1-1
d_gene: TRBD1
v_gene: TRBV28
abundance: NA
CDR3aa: CASNTGVNTEAFF
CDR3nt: TGTGCCAGCAATACAGGGGTCAACACTGAAGCTTTCTTT

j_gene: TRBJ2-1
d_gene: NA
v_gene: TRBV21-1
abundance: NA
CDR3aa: CASSSPSGRDEQFF
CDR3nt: TGTGCCAGCAGCTCGCCTAGCGGGAGGGATGAGCAGTTCTTC

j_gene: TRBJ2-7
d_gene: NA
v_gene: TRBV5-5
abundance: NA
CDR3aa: CASSLNSGVLYEQYF
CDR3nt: TGTGCCAGCAGCTTGAACTCAGGGGTCCTCTACGAGCAGTACTTC

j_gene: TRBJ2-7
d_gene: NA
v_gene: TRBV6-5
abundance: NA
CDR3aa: CASRGTGGQYEQYF
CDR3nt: TGTGCCAGCCGGGGGACGGGGGGACAATACGAGCAGTACTTC

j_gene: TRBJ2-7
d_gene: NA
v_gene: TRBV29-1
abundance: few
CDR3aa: CSVEGQGYEQYF
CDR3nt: TGCAGCGTTGAAGGGCAGGGCTACGAGCAGTACTTC

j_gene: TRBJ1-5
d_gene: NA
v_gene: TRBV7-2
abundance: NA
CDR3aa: CASSLGPVEVVQPQHF
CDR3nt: TGTGCCAGCAGCTTAGGTCCGGTGGAGGTCGTTCAGCCCCAGCATTTT

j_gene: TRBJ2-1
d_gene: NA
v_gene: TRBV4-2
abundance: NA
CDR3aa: CASSQDLASANNEQFF
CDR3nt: TGTGCCAGCAGCCAAGATCTGGCTAGCGCAAACAATGAGCAGTTCTTC

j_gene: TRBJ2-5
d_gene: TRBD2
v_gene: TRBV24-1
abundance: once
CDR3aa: CATSGLRGTSGNQETQYF
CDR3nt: TGTGCCACCAGTGGCCTGCGGGGGACTAGCGGGAACCAAGAGACCCAGTACTTC

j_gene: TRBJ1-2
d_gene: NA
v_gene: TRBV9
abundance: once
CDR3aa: CASSVGTAVYGYTF
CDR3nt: TGTGCCAGCAGCGTAGGTACAGCCGTCTATGGCTACACCTTC

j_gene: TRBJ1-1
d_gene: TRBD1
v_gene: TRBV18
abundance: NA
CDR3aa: CASSPIIDFRDRGRTEAFF
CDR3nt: TGTGCCAGCTCACCAATAATCGATTTCCGGGACAGGGGTCGGACTGAAGCTTTCTTT

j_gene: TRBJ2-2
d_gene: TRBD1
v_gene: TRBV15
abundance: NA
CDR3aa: CATAGTESTGELFF
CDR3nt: TGTGCCACCGCCGGGACAGAGAGCACCGGGGAGCTGTTTTTT

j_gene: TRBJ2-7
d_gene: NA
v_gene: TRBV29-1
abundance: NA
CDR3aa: CSVEDPGYEQYF
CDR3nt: TGCAGCGTTGAAGATCCAGGCTACGAGCAGTACTTC

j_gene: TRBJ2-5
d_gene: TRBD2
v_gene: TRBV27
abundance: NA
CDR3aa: CASSNIAGDRETQYF
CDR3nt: TGTGCCAGCAGTAACATAGCGGGAGATCGGGAGACCCAGTACTTC